The sequence of this TCR beta chain was determined in a study of OX40 agonist ivuxolimab in advanced cancers. Whole-study context: The study gave patients intravenous ivuxolimab at 0.01 to 10 mg/kg every 2 weeks. Whole-study results and caveats: More expanded clones were found, on average, in CD8+ than in CD4+ T cells. Nonresponders included some who also had low normalized T-cell clonal expansion.

The germline V gene encodes CDR1 SGHVS and CDR2 FQNEAQ. V lost 0 bases and J 5 bases, leaving 7 bases between the germline ends. The CDR3 runs to 14 residues. This clone was seen a handful of times. Its antigen is undetermined. Excluded were patients having autoimmune disease history or systemic immunosuppression. Data came from immunoSEQ multiplex PCR; TCRdb stores just in-frame clones and leaves some out. The data show 30,000 to 40,000 clones, around four fifths seen once. The source of this sequence is an adult with an advanced solid tumor such as melanoma, head and neck, liver or kidney cancer. The sample in question was CD4+ or CD8+ T cells sorted from blood, obtained in a trial of the OX40 agonist ivuxolimab. This rearrangement joins TRBV7-8 to TRBJ2-2; TRBD1 is a possible D gene (6 bases). CDR3 amino acids: CASSLARGTGELFF. The CDR3 region has the DNA TGTGCCAGCAGCTTAGCGAGGGGGACCGGGGAGCTGTTTTTT. Supplemented by reference TRBV7-8 and TRBJ2-2, the full variable domain reads GAGVSQSPRYKVAKRGQDVALRCDPISGHVSLFWYQQALGQGPEFLTYFQNEAQLDKSGLPSDRFFAERPEGSVSTLKIQRTQQEDSAVYLCASSLARGTGELFFGEGSRLTVL.